This TCR beta chain came from a study of TIL therapy for anti-PD-1-resistant metastatic lung cancer. This was the immunoSEQ v3 assay. Data came from immunoSEQ multiplex PCR; TCRdb stores just in-frame clones and leaves some out. The sample yields about 59,000 clones, roughly four fifths seen once. As for this clone: The junction and the germline gene differ at one end; a read error may be behind it.

Specified time point: pre-treatment sample, taken before nivolumab and TIL therapy. The V gene's germline CDR1 is LGHNA and CDR2 YNFKEQ. This CDR3 has 14 amino acids. The sample consisted of blood, taken at baseline. The chain is built from TRBV4-2 and TRBJ2-7, with D unresolved. This TCR derives from a person between 25 and 79 years old with non-small cell lung cancer. CDR3 protein: CASSQEAGPGEEYF. Written as DNA, the CDR3 is TGTGCCAGCAGCCAAGAGGCCGGTCCCGGCGAGGAGTACTTC.